The rows below give T cell receptor beta chains drawn from one sample of a study of identical twins. MiXCR was run by TCRdb on the 5' RACE reads, yielding one entry per CDR3 protein. Among about 250,000 distinct CDR3 sequences listed, 7.5% were seen once. The data were also submitted as part of a second study, on yellow fever vaccine responses in identical twins.

Sequencing input: CD8+ T cells sorted from blood. These receptors originate from a woman aged 18-29 years in good health. The CDR3 runs from the conserved cysteine through the conserved F or W. Each record gives: J gene, V gene, clone size, D gene, CDR3 protein, CDR3 DNA. D genes are given only for firm matches. Size is omitted from some rows. Given values are once, few, many or a class for expanded clones.

>TRBJ2-3|TRBV20-1|many|NA
CSASGHRGDTDTQYF
TGCAGTGCTAGTGGCCACCGAGGGGACACAGATACGCAGTATTTT
>TRBJ2-5|TRBV4-1|few|NA
CASSQHPGSIQETQYF
TGCGCCAGCAGCCAACACCCGGGGTCGATCCAAGAGACCCAGTACTTC
>TRBJ2-2|TRBV10-1|NA|TRBD2
CASSKGLARSGGELFF
TGCGCCAGCAGTAAAGGACTAGCGAGATCAGGCGGGGAGCTGTTTTTT
>TRBJ2-1|TRBV4-1|NA|TRBD2
CASSLELAGGPNEQFF
TGCGCCAGCAGCCTGGAACTAGCGGGAGGGCCAAATGAGCAGTTCTTC
>TRBJ2-7|TRBV5-1|few|NA
CASSHRESHHEQYF
TGCGCCAGCAGCCACAGGGAATCCCATCACGAGCAGTACTTC
>TRBJ1-1|TRBV28|few|NA
CASSPTGIGTEAFF
TGTGCCAGCAGTCCTACAGGGATAGGCACTGAAGCTTTCTTT
>TRBJ2-1|TRBV7-9|NA|NA
CASSGSLLVGPYNEQFF
TGTGCCAGCAGCGGATCGTTACTAGTTGGGCCCTACAATGAGCAGTTCTTC
>TRBJ2-2|TRBV5-1|many|TRBD2
CASSLEMAGVNGELFF
TGCGCCAGCAGCTTGGAAATGGCGGGGGTGAACGGGGAGCTGTTTTTT
>TRBJ2-3|TRBV5-4|few|TRBD2
CASSYKPGLAGGPDTQYF
TGTGCCAGCAGCTATAAGCCGGGACTAGCGGGAGGGCCAGATACGCAGTATTTT
>TRBJ1-1|TRBV4-2|many|NA
CASSPNSGVEAFF
TGTGCCAGCAGCCCAAACTCAGGGGTAGAAGCTTTCTTT
>TRBJ2-3|TRBV28|NA|NA
CASSLSGPEVLTQYF
TGTGCCAGCAGTTTATCGGGCCCTGAGGTACTTACGCAGTATTTT
>TRBJ2-3|TRBV11-2|NA|TRBD2
CASHPGLARGDTQYF
TGTGCCAGCCATCCGGGACTAGCTCGGGGAGATACGCAGTATTTT
>TRBJ2-2|TRBV9|few|NA
CASSDMNTGELFF
TGTGCCAGCAGCGATATGAACACCGGGGAGCTGTTTTTT
>TRBJ2-3|TRBV28|many|NA
CASGSHGTDTQYF
TGTGCCAGCGGATCCCACGGGACAGATACGCAGTATTTT
>TRBJ2-7|TRBV12-3/TRBV12-4|many|NA
CASSLQSGRTYEQYF
TGTGCCAGCAGTTTACAGTCAGGGCGAACCTACGAGCAGTACTTC
>TRBJ2-1|TRBV12-3/TRBV12-4|few|NA
CASRPQSDEQFF
TGTGCCAGCAGACCTCAGTCGGACGAGCAGTTCTTC
>TRBJ2-3|TRBV4-1|NA|NA
CASSQEGGSASTDTQYF
TGCGCCAGCAGCCAAGAAGGAGGGTCAGCGAGCACAGATACGCAGTATTTT
>TRBJ2-3|TRBV7-9|NA|TRBD2
CASSPSGVSGSLDTQYF
TGTGCCAGCAGCCCAAGCGGGGTGAGCGGGAGTCTAGATACGCAGTATTTT
>TRBJ2-3|TRBV5-1|NA|NA
CASSLRGRDGTDTQYF
TGCGCCAGCAGCCTACGGGGCCGGGACGGCACAGATACGCAGTATTTT
>TRBJ2-3|TRBV4-1|few|TRBD1
CASSQPGQGVTDTQYF
TGCGCCAGCAGCCAACCGGGACAGGGGGTCACAGATACGCAGTATTTT
>TRBJ1-2|TRBV7-8|NA|NA
CASSLATSYGYTF
TGTGCCAGCAGCTTAGCGACGAGCTATGGCTACACCTTC
>TRBJ2-5|TRBV24-1|NA|NA
CATSEVSQETQYF
TGTGCCACCAGTGAGGTCAGCCAAGAGACCCAGTACTTC
>TRBJ1-3|TRBV7-9|few|NA
CASSLLIEENTIYF
TGTGCCAGCAGCTTATTGATTGAGGAAAACACCATATATTTT
>TRBJ2-5|TRBV28|few|NA
CASSPPSGRAQETQYF
TGTGCCAGCAGTCCACCATCCGGCAGGGCGCAAGAGACCCAGTACTTC
>TRBJ2-2|TRBV27|NA|TRBD2
CASREAGDVGELFF
TGTGCCAGCAGGGAGGCGGGAGATGTCGGGGAGCTGTTTTTT
>TRBJ1-2|TRBV4-1|NA|NA
CASSQEVRSYGYTF
TGCGCCAGCAGCCAAGAGGTCAGATCCTATGGCTACACCTTC
>TRBJ2-7|TRBV20-1|NA|TRBD2
CSARDGREGLEVEQYF
TGCAGTGCTAGAGATGGTCGGGAGGGCCTAGAGGTTGAGCAGTACTTC
>TRBJ2-3|TRBV12-3/TRBV12-4|NA|TRBD2
CASSLSIRTSLLFTDTQYF
TGTGCCAGCAGTTTGAGTATACGGACTAGCCTTTTGTTCACAGATACGCAGTATTTT
>TRBJ2-2|TRBV2|many|NA
CASSGRDVAPGELFF
TGTGCCAGCAGTGGCCGGGACGTCGCTCCAGGGGAGCTGTTTTTT
>TRBJ2-7|TRBV11-2|many|NA
CASRDSPSLHEQYF
TGTGCCAGCAGGGACAGTCCCTCCCTTCACGAGCAGTACTTC
>TRBJ2-7|TRBV5-1|many|TRBD1
CASSFGTGSYEQYF
TGCGCCAGCAGTTTCGGGACAGGGTCCTACGAGCAGTACTTC
>TRBJ2-1|TRBV4-1|NA|TRBD1
CASSLPRDRGSGEQFF
TGCGCCAGCTCTTTACCCCGGGACAGGGGGTCGGGTGAGCAGTTCTTC
>TRBJ2-2|TRBV7-6|few|NA
CASSRDLTGELFF
TGTGCCAGCAGTCGGGACCTCACCGGGGAGCTGTTTTTT
>TRBJ2-3|TRBV11-1|few|TRBD1
CASSYPGQGVYTQYF
TGTGCCAGCAGTTATCCGGGACAGGGGGTATATACGCAGTATTTT
>TRBJ2-1|TRBV13|NA|TRBD2
CASSRARLAENNEQFF
TGTGCCAGCAGCCGAGCTCGACTAGCGGAAAACAATGAGCAGTTCTTC
>TRBJ2-1|TRBV5-1|few|NA
CASSPEGTGTYNEQFF
TGCGCCAGCAGCCCAGAGGGAACAGGAACCTACAATGAGCAGTTCTTC
>TRBJ2-3|TRBV3-1|NA|TRBD2
CATTPSSGGSDTQYF
TGTGCCACCACCCCGAGTAGCGGGGGCTCAGATACGCAGTATTTT
>TRBJ1-5|TRBV2|NA|NA
CASSEVATANQPQHF
TGTGCCAGCAGTGAAGTAGCGACAGCCAATCAGCCCCAGCATTTT
>TRBJ2-5|TRBV10-3|many|NA
CAISESSQETQYF
TGTGCCATCAGTGAGTCTTCACAAGAGACCCAGTACTTC
>TRBJ2-2|TRBV5-5|NA|TRBD1
CASSLAGTGGTGELFF
TGTGCCAGCAGCTTGGCGGGGACAGGGGGAACCGGGGAGCTGTTTTTT
>TRBJ2-1|TRBV24-1|NA|TRBD1
CASSDRESYNEQFF
TGTGCCTCCTCGGACAGGGAATCGTACAATGAGCAGTTCTTC
>TRBJ2-3|TRBV6-5|few|NA
CASSYFRGTSTDTQYF
TGTGCCAGCAGTTACTTCCGGGGAACTAGCACAGATACGCAGTATTTT
>TRBJ1-2|TRBV7-9|NA|NA
CASSGRVDYGYTF
TGTGCCAGCAGCGGCAGGGTTGACTATGGCTACACCTTC
>TRBJ2-1|TRBV5-1|few|NA
CASSLDEGHEQFF
TGCGCCAGCAGCTTGGACGAGGGGCATGAGCAGTTCTTC
>TRBJ1-1|TRBV9|many|NA
CASSVESRGAGAFF
TGTGCCAGCAGCGTAGAAAGTCGGGGGGCCGGAGCTTTCTTT
>TRBJ2-1|TRBV7-9|few|TRBD2
CASSFSLAGVNEQFF
TGTGCCAGCAGCTTCTCACTAGCGGGGGTTAATGAGCAGTTCTTC
>TRBJ2-1|TRBV10-3|few|TRBD2
CAISEDRAGGPDEQFF
TGTGCCATCAGTGAGGACCGTGCGGGAGGGCCGGATGAGCAGTTCTTC
>TRBJ1-2|TRBV10-2|NA|NA
CASSVKYGRNYGYTF
TGCGCCAGCAGTGTTAAGTATGGCCGAAACTATGGCTACACCTTC
>TRBJ1-1|TRBV7-8|NA|TRBD1
CASSFRDSLNTEAFF
TGTGCCAGCAGCTTCAGGGACAGTCTGAACACTGAAGCTTTCTTT
>TRBJ1-1|TRBV5-6|many|NA
CASSLFGGGTEAFF
TGTGCCAGCAGCTTGTTCGGGGGAGGGACTGAAGCTTTCTTT
>TRBJ2-3|TRBV6-1|many|NA
CASGRGGPADTQYF
TGTGCCAGCGGTCGAGGTGGCCCCGCAGATACGCAGTATTTT
>TRBJ2-7|TRBV12-3/TRBV12-4|NA|NA
CAGSLSPLEQYF
TGTGCCGGCAGTTTATCCCCCCTCGAGCAGTACTTC
>TRBJ2-3|TRBV7-9|few|TRBD1
CASSSRPWTGWADTQYF
TGTGCCAGCAGCTCCCGGCCATGGACAGGGTGGGCAGATACGCAGTATTTT
>TRBJ1-2|TRBV3-1|NA|NA
CASTSGSHGYTF
TGTGCCAGCACGTCAGGGTCGCATGGCTACACCTTC
>TRBJ1-1|TRBV4-1|NA|NA
CASSHVNNGIMNTEAFF
TGCGCCAGCAGCCATGTTAACAACGGGATAATGAACACTGAAGCTTTCTTT
>TRBJ2-2|TRBV2|many|NA
CASSDRLNTGELFF
TGTGCCAGCAGTGATAGGTTGAACACCGGGGAGCTGTTTTTT